This is a list of T cell receptor beta chains from one sample in a study of T cells in localized non-small cell lung cancer. The data were produced by immunoSEQ multiplex PCR, yet TCRdb's version contains in-frame clones alone and is incomplete. The table lists 65,000 to 90,000 clones, around three quarters of them singletons. This specimen consisted of PBMCs, obtained before any cancer treatment. These receptors originate from a man between 40 and 69 years old with stage II squamous cell lung carcinoma. CDR3s include the opening cysteine and the closing phenylalanine or tryptophan. The order of the fields is V gene, clone size, J gene, D gene, CDR3 DNA, CDR3 protein. The D gene is left open where the match is weak. A row's size may be missing; if present it is once, few, many or a size class.

v_gene: TRBV5-1; abundance: .; j_gene: TRBJ2-3; d_gene: .; CDR3nt: TGCGCCAGCAGCTTAATAGGGGTGAGCACAGATACGCAGTATTTT; CDR3aa: CASSLIGVSTDTQYF
v_gene: TRBV19; abundance: .; j_gene: TRBJ2-1; d_gene: .; CDR3nt: TGTGCCAGTAGTATAGCAGGAGGGGGACATATCAGCCCCCATGAGCAGTTCTTC; CDR3aa: CASSIAGGGHISPHEQFF
v_gene: TRBV28; abundance: once; j_gene: TRBJ1-5; d_gene: .; CDR3nt: TGTGCCAGCAGTTTGCGAGGGGGTGGTCAGCCCCAGCATTTT; CDR3aa: CASSLRGGGQPQHF
v_gene: TRBV27; abundance: .; j_gene: TRBJ2-3; d_gene: .; CDR3nt: TGTGCCAGCAGTTGGGGGGCCGGAGATACGCAGTATTTT; CDR3aa: CASSWGAGDTQYF
v_gene: TRBV25-1; abundance: .; j_gene: TRBJ2-5; d_gene: TRBD2; CDR3nt: TGTGCCAGCAGTGAAGGGACTAGCGCTTTGGGTGCCCAGTACTTC; CDR3aa: CASSEGTSALGAQYF
v_gene: TRBV5-1; abundance: .; j_gene: TRBJ1-1; d_gene: .; CDR3nt: TGCGCCAGCAGCTTGGACACTGAAGCTTTCTTT; CDR3aa: CASSLDTEAFF
v_gene: TRBV18; abundance: .; j_gene: TRBJ2-1; d_gene: TRBD2; CDR3nt: TGTGCCAGCTCACCCGGACTAGCGAACTACAATGAGCAGTTCTTC; CDR3aa: CASSPGLANYNEQFF
v_gene: TRBV19; abundance: .; j_gene: TRBJ1-2; d_gene: TRBD1; CDR3nt: TGTGCCAGTAGTACCTGGACAGGGCGGAACTATGGCTACACCTTC; CDR3aa: CASSTWTGRNYGYTF
v_gene: TRBV2; abundance: .; j_gene: TRBJ1-5; d_gene: .; CDR3nt: TGTGCCAGCAGTGAAGGAGGTTACAATCAGCCCCAGCATTTT; CDR3aa: CASSEGGYNQPQHF
v_gene: TRBV6-5; abundance: few; j_gene: TRBJ1-6; d_gene: .; CDR3nt: TGTGCCACCATGGCGGACAATAATTCACCCCTCCACTTT; CDR3aa: CATMADNNSPLHF
v_gene: TRBV14; abundance: .; j_gene: TRBJ1-2; d_gene: .; CDR3nt: TGTGCCAGCAGCCAAGACCGTTCTAACTATGGCTACACCTTC; CDR3aa: CASSQDRSNYGYTF
v_gene: TRBV28; abundance: .; j_gene: TRBJ1-4; d_gene: .; CDR3nt: TGTGCCGTCTCGACAACTAATGAAAAACTGTTTTTT; CDR3aa: CAVSTTNEKLFF
v_gene: TRBV28; abundance: .; j_gene: TRBJ2-7; d_gene: .; CDR3nt: TGTGCCAGCTTAACCACTTCCTACGAGCAGTACTTC; CDR3aa: CASLTTSYEQYF
v_gene: TRBV2; abundance: .; j_gene: TRBJ1-2; d_gene: .; CDR3nt: TGTGCCAGCAGTGGAGGCAGGGGAGGATCGAACTATGGCTACACCTTC; CDR3aa: CASSGGRGGSNYGYTF
v_gene: TRBV29-1; abundance: once; j_gene: TRBJ2-3; d_gene: .; CDR3nt: TGCAGCGTTGAAAAACGGGGTTTGACAGATACGCAGTATTTT; CDR3aa: CSVEKRGLTDTQYF
v_gene: TRBV15; abundance: .; j_gene: TRBJ2-5; d_gene: .; CDR3nt: TGTGCCACCAGCAGAGATAAGATAGCCCAGTACTTC; CDR3aa: CATSRDKIAQYF
v_gene: TRBV6-6; abundance: .; j_gene: TRBJ1-1; d_gene: .; CDR3nt: TGTGCCAGCGTTGGGCCAAACACTGAAGCTTTCTTT; CDR3aa: CASVGPNTEAFF
v_gene: TRBV20-1; abundance: .; j_gene: TRBJ1-4; d_gene: .; CDR3nt: TGCAGTGCTGCCGGGGGGGGAAAACTGTTTTTT; CDR3aa: CSAAGGGKLFF
v_gene: TRBV28; abundance: once; j_gene: TRBJ2-1; d_gene: TRBD2; CDR3nt: TGTGCCAGCATTCCTTCCCCGGGACTAGAGGGGAATGAGCAGTTCTTC; CDR3aa: CASIPSPGLEGNEQFF
v_gene: TRBV5-6; abundance: .; j_gene: TRBJ2-1; d_gene: TRBD2; CDR3nt: TGTGCCAGCAGCTTACGGGAGGGGAGGAATGAGCAGTTCTTC; CDR3aa: CASSLREGRNEQFF
v_gene: TRBV27; abundance: .; j_gene: TRBJ1-1; d_gene: TRBD1; CDR3nt: TGTGCCAGCAGTTTGACAGGGGGAAGGACTGAAGCTTTCTTT; CDR3aa: CASSLTGGRTEAFF
v_gene: TRBV7-3; abundance: .; j_gene: TRBJ2-3; d_gene: .; CDR3nt: TGTGCCAGCAGCTTATCGGGGGAGATAAATACGCAGTATTTT; CDR3aa: CASSLSGEINTQYF
v_gene: TRBV15; abundance: .; j_gene: TRBJ1-5; d_gene: .; CDR3nt: TGTGCCACCAGCAGAGATCGGGGTGGAAATCGACCCCAGCATTTT; CDR3aa: CATSRDRGGNRPQHF
v_gene: TRBV9; abundance: .; j_gene: TRBJ2-5; d_gene: .; CDR3nt: TGTGCCAGCAGCACGGGGGGACACAGCCAAGAGACCCAGTACTTC; CDR3aa: CASSTGGHSQETQYF
v_gene: TRBV5-1; abundance: .; j_gene: TRBJ2-6; d_gene: TRBD1; CDR3nt: TGCGCCAGCAGCTTGGATCGTAACAGGGGGCTGCCTGGGGCCAACGTCCTGACTTTC; CDR3aa: CASSLDRNRGLPGANVLTF
v_gene: TRBV18; abundance: .; j_gene: TRBJ1-1; d_gene: .; CDR3nt: TGTGCCAGCTCACCCTTCGACGGCTCTGAAGCTTTCTTT; CDR3aa: CASSPFDGSEAFF
v_gene: TRBV4-1; abundance: .; j_gene: TRBJ2-2; d_gene: .; CDR3nt: TGCGCCAGCAGCCAAGTTTTGGGCACCGGGGAGCTGTTTTTT; CDR3aa: CASSQVLGTGELFF
v_gene: TRBV14; abundance: .; j_gene: TRBJ1-5; d_gene: .; CDR3nt: TGTGCCAGCAGCCAAGTGGTCGGGGCTCAGCCCCAGCATTTT; CDR3aa: CASSQVVGAQPQHF